A single TCR beta chain is shown here with its context. What it binds is unknown. This specimen belongs to a study of T cells in localized non-small cell lung cancer. Overall study results and limits: It was uninvolved adjacent lung that showed the highest T cell clonality, exceeding tumor. Appearance in adjacent lung was seen for a median around 60 of the top 100 tumor clones.

This table comes from immunoSEQ multiplex PCR, and its TCRdb copy is limited to in-frame clones, with some not included. This table has around 31,000 clones, 85% to 95% appearing once. CDR3 length: 15 amino acids. The trim removed 8 bases at V and 4 bases at J, leaving 14 bases unmatched. Per the germline V gene, CDR1 is SGHNT and CDR2 is YENEEA. Specimen: peripheral blood, collected before any cancer treatment. This TCR came from a woman aged 40 to 75 with stage I lung adenocarcinoma. The chain links TRBV11-3 to TRBJ2-7; 7 positions match TRBD1. CDR3 amino acids: CASGITGTAFYEQYF. The CDR3 nucleotides read TGTGCCAGCGGGATTACCGGGACAGCCTTTTACGAGCAGTACTTC.